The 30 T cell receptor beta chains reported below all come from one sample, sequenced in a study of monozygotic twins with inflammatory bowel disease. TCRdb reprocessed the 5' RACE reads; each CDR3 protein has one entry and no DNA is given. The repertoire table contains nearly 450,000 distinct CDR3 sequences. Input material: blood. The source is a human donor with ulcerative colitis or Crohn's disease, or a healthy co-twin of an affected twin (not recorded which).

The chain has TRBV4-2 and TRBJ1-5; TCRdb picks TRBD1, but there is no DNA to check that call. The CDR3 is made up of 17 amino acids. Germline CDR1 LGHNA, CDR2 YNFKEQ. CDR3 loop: CASSHGQGAVDNQPQHF.

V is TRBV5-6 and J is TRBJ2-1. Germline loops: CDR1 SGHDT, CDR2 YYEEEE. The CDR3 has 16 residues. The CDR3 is CASSFGPSSSYNEQFF. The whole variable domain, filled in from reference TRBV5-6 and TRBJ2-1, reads DAGVTQSPTHLIKTRGQQVTLRCSPKSGHDTVSWYQQALGQGPQFIFQYYEEEERQRGNFPDRFSGHQFPNYSSELNVNALLLGDSALYLCASSFGPSSSYNEQFFGPGTRLTVL.

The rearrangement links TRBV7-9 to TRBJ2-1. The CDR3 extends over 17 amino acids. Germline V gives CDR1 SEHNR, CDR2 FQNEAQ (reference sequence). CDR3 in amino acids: CASSFLQPGGSYNEQFF.

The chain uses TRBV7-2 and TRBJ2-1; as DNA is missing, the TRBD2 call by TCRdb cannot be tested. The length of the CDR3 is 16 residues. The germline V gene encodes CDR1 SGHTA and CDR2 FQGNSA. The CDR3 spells CASSLETLSLYNEQFF.

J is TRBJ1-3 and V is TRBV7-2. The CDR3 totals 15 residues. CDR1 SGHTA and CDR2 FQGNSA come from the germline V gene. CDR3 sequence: CASSLATYSGNTIYF.

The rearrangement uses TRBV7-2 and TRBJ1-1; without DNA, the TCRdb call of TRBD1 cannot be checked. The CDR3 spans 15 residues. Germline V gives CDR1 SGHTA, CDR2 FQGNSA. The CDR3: CASSTSGQGGTEAFF.

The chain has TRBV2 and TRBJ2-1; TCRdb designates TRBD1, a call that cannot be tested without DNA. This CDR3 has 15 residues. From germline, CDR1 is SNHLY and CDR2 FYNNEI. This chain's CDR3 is CASSPTGNLLNEQFF.

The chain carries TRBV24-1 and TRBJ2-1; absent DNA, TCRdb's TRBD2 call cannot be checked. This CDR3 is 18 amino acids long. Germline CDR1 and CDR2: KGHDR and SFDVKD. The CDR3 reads CATSDPTFGESFYNEQFF.

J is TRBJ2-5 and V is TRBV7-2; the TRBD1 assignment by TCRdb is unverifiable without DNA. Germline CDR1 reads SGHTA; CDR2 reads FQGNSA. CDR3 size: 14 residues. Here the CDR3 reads CASSFTTAGETQYF.

The CDR3 region is CSARPSGRVLRTDTQYF. The chain is built from TRBV20-1 and TRBJ2-3; TCRdb selects TRBD2, and the lack of DNA leaves this call unchecked. Germline V gene sequence: CDR1 DFQATT, CDR2 SNEGSKA (reference sequence). There are 17 residues in the CDR3.

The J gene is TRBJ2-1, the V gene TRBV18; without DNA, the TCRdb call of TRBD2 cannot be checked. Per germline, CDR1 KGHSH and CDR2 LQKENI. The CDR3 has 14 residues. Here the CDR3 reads CASSETSGYGEQFF.

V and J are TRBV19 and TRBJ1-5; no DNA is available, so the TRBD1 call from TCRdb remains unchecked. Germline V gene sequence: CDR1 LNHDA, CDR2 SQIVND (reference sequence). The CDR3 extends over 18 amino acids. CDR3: CASSIDYLGTGLNQPQHF.

The CDR3 loop reads CASLPDGAVNTEAFF. The rearrangement uses TRBV6-1 and TRBJ1-1. The CDR3 totals 15 residues. CDR1 MNHNS and CDR2 SASEGT come from the germline V gene.

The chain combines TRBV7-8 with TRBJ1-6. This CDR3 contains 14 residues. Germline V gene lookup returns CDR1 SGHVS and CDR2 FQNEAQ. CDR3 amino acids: CASSFREYTFTLHF. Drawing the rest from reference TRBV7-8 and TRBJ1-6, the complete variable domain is GAGVSQSPRYKVAKRGQDVALRCDPISGHVSLFWYQQALGQGPEFLTYFQNEAQLDKSGLPSDRFFAERPEGSVSTLKIQRTQQEDSAVYLCASSFREYTFTLHFGNGTRLTVT.

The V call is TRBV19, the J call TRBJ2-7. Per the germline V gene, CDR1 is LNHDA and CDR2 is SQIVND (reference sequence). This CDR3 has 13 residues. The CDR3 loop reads CASSTRLAYEQYF.

The CDR3 is CASGKTSTNEKLFF. The chain uses TRBV12-3 or TRBV12-4 and TRBJ1-4. The CDR3 contains 14 residues.

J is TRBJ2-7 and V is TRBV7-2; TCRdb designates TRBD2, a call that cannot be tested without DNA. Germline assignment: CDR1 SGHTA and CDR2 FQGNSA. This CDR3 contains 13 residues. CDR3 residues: CASSGGLSYEQYF.

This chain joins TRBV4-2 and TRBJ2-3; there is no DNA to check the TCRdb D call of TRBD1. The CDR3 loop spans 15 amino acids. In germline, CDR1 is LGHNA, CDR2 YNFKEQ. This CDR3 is CASSQQGGVADTQYF.

CDR3 protein: CASSMTGSVGQFF. The chain uses TRBV6-5 and TRBJ2-1; checking the TCRdb D call of TRBD1 is not possible without DNA. CDR3 length equals 13 residues. Germline CDR1 is MNHEY and CDR2 is SVGAGI.

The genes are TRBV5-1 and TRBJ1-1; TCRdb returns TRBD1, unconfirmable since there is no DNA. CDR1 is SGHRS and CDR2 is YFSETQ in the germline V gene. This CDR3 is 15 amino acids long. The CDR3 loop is CASNEAHRANTEAFF.

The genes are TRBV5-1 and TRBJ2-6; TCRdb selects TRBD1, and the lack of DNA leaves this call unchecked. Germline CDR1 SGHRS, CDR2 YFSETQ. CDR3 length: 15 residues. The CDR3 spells CASTGTGPGANVLTF.

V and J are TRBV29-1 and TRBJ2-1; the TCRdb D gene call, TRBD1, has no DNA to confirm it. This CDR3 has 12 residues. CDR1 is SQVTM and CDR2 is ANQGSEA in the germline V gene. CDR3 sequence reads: CSVSRGGNEQFF.

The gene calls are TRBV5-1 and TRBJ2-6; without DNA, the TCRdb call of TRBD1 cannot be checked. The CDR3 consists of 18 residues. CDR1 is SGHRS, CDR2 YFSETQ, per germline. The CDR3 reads CASSPPGQGFSGANVLTF.

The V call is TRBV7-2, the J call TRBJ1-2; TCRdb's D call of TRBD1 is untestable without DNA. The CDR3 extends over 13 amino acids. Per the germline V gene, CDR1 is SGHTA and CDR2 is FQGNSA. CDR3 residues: CASSFPVNYGYTF.

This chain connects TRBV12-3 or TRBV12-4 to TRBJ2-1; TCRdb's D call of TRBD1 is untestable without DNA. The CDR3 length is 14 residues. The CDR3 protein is CASSGRGAGGEQFF.

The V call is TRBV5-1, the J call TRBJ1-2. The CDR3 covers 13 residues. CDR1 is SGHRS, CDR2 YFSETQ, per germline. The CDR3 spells CASSPENFYGYTF. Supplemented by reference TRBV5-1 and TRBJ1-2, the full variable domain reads KAGVTQTPRYLIKTRGQQVTLSCSPISGHRSVSWYQQTPGQGLQFLFEYFSETQRNKGNFPGRFSGRQFSNSRSEMNVSTLELGDSALYLCASSPENFYGYTFGSGTRLTVV.

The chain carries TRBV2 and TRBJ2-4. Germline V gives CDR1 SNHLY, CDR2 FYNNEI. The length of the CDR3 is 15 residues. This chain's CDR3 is CASMRSDLAKNIQYF.

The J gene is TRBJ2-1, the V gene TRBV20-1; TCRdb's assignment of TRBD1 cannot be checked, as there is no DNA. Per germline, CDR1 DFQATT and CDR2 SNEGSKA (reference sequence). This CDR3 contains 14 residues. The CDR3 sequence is CSATRGQKTNEQFF.

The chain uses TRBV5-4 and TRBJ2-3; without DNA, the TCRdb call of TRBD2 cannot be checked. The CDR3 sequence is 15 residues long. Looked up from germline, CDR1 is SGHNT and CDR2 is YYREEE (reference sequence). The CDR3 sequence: CASSHPSGTSDTQYF.

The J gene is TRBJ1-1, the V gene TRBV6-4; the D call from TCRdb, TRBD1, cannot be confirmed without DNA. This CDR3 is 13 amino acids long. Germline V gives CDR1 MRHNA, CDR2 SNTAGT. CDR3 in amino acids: CASSAGRYTEAFF.